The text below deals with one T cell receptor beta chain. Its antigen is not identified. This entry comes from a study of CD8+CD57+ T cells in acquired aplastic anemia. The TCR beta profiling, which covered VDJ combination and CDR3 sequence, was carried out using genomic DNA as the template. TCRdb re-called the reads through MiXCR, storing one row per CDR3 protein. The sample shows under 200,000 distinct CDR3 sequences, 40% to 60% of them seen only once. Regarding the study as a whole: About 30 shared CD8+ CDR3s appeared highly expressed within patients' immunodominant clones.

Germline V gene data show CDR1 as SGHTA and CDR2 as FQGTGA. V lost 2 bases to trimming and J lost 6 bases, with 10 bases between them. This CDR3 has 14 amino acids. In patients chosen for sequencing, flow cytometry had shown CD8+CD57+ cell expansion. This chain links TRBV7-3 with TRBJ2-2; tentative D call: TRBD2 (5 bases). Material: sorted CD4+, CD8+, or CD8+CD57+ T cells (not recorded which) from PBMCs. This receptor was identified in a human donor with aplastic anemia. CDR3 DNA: TGTGCCAGCAGCTTACGAGGGAGCGCCGGGGAGCTGTTTTTT. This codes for CASSLRGSAGELFF.